The 10 T cell receptor beta chains presented below share a single source sample, sequenced in a study of OX40 agonist ivuxolimab in advanced cancers. This table comes from immunoSEQ multiplex PCR, and its TCRdb copy is limited to in-frame clones, with some not included. The table records tens of thousands of clones, roughly 87% of them present only once. Specimen: CD4+ or CD8+ T cells sorted from blood, collected in a trial of the OX40 agonist ivuxolimab. All receptors derive from an adult with an advanced solid tumor such as melanoma, head and neck, liver or kidney cancer.

The chain is built from TRBV28 and TRBJ1-3; D gene ambiguous. The CDR3 length is 15 residues. CDR1 is MDHEN and CDR2 is SYDVKM in the germline V gene. V was trimmed by 1 base and J by 0 bases, leaving 7 bases between them. Written as DNA, the CDR3 is TGTGCCAGCAGTTTATTGGCAGTCTCTGGAAACACCATATATTTT. Protein product: CASSLLAVSGNTIYF.

The rearrangement links TRBV5-1 to TRBJ1-2, with D tentatively TRBD1 (6 bases). This CDR3 spans 12 amino acids. Trimming shortened V by 8 bases and J by 6 bases, and 14 bases separated the two germline ends. Germline CDR1 is SGHRS and CDR2 is YFSETQ. CDR3 sequence reads: CASHEGGDGYTF. The CDR3 DNA sequence: TGCGCCAGTCATGAGGGGGGGGATGGCTACACCTTC.

The rearrangement uses TRBV5-4 and TRBJ1-3; no definite D call. The germline V gene has CDR1 SGHNT and CDR2 YYREEE (reference sequence). Between the trimmed V and J ends, which lost 0 bases and 0 bases, there was a span of 7 bases. The CDR3 totals 15 residues. This chain's CDR3 is CASSLGRSSGNTIYF. In DNA form, the CDR3 reads TGTGCCAGCAGCTTGGGCCGTAGCTCTGGAAACACCATATATTTT. The whole variable domain, filled in from reference TRBV5-4 and TRBJ1-3, reads ETGVTQSPTHLIKTRGQQVTLRCSSQSGHNTVSWYQQALGQGPQFIFQYYREEENGRGNFPPRFSGLQFPNYSSELNVNALELDDSALYLCASSLGRSSGNTIYFGEGSWLTVV.

The chain combines TRBV7-3 with TRBJ2-5, with no clear D. Trimming shortened V by 3 bases and J by 1 base, and 6 bases separated the two germline ends. This CDR3 has 13 amino acids. The germline V gene has CDR1 SGHTA and CDR2 FQGTGA. This CDR3 is CASSFSSQETQYF. The CDR3 DNA reads TGTGCCAGCAGCTTCTCCAGCCAAGAGACCCAGTACTTC.

The rearrangement links TRBV14 to TRBJ2-2; D possibly corresponds to TRBD1 (6 bases). The germline V gene encodes CDR1 SGHDN and CDR2 FVKESK. V lost 4 bases and J 6 bases, leaving 15 bases between the germline ends. This CDR3 has 15 residues. The CDR3 here is CASSRVQGRAGELFF. Written as DNA, the CDR3 is TGTGCCAGCAGCCGAGTACAGGGTCGCGCCGGGGAGCTGTTTTTT.

The rearrangement uses TRBV7-8 and TRBJ2-1; the D gene is possibly TRBD1 (5 bases). The germline gives CDR1 SGHVS, CDR2 FQNEAQ. V was cut by 5 bases and J by 6 bases, with 20 bases left in between. The CDR3 is 16 residues long. The DNA of the CDR3 is TGTGCCAGCAGCCCGACGTTGTGGGGCGCGGTCAATGAGCAGTTCTTC. Protein product: CASSPTLWGAVNEQFF.

CDR3 in DNA: TGTGCCAGCAGCACAGGGACTAGCGGGAGTACTGAGCAGTTCTTC. It is translated as CASSTGTSGSTEQFF. This rearrangement joins TRBV9 to TRBJ2-1; 14 nucleotides match TRBD2. The V gene's germline CDR1 is SGDLS and CDR2 YYNGEE. This CDR3 has 15 residues. Trimming took 4 bases from V and 9 from J; bases not matched to a gene: 6.

The chain carries TRBV6-6 and TRBJ1-4; D gene uncertain. CDR3 length: 14 amino acids. The V and J ends lost 4 bases and 10 bases respectively, with 16 bases between them. Looked up from germline, CDR1 is MNHNY and CDR2 is SVGAGI (reference sequence). Here the CDR3 reads CASSLGLGLGKLFF. The CDR3 DNA reads as TGTGCCAGCAGTTTAGGGTTGGGCTTGGGAAAACTGTTTTTT.

J is TRBJ2-2 and V is TRBV11-1; a possible D gene is TRBD1 (6 bases). CDR3 length: 15 residues. Trimming shortened V by 5 bases and J by 3 bases, and 13 bases separated the two germline ends. Germline V CDR1 and CDR2: SGHAT, FQDESV (reference sequence). CDR3 DNA sequence: TGTGCCAGCAGCCCCGGGACACAGTACACCGGGGAGCTGTTTTTT. This codes for CASSPGTQYTGELFF.

This chain links TRBV10-3 with TRBJ2-2; D call uncertain. This CDR3 spans 12 amino acids. Looked up from germline, CDR1 is ENHRY and CDR2 is SYGVKD. Deletions cut 3 bases from V and 4 bases from J, with 3 bases between. The CDR3 loop is CAISDPTGELFF. In DNA form, the CDR3 reads TGTGCCATCAGTGATCCCACCGGGGAGCTGTTTTTT.